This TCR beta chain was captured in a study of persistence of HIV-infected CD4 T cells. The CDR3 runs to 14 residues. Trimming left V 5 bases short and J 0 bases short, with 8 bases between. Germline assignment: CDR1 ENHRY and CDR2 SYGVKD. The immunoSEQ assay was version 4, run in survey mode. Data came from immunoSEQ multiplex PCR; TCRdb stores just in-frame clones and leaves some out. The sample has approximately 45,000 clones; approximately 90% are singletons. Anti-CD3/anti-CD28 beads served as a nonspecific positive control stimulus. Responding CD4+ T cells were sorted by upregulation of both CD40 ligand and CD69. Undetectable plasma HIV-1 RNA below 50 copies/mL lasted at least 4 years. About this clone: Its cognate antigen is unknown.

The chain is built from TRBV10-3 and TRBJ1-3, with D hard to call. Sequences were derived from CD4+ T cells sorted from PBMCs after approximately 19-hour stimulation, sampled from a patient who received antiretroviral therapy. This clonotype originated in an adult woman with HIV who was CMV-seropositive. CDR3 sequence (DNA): TGTGCCATCAGTTCAGGAAGCTCTGGAAACACCATATATTTT. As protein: CAISSGSSGNTIYF.